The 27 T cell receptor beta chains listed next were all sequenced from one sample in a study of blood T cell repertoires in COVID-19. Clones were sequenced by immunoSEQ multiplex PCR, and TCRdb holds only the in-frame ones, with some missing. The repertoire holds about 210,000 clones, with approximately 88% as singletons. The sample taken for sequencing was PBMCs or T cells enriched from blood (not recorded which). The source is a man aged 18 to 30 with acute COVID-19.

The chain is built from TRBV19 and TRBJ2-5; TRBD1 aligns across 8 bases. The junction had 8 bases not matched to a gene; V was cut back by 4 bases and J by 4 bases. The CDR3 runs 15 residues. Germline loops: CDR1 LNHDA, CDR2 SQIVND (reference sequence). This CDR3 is CASSTWTGRRETQYF. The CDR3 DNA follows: TGTGCCAGTAGTACATGGACAGGGAGGCGAGAGACCCAGTACTTC.

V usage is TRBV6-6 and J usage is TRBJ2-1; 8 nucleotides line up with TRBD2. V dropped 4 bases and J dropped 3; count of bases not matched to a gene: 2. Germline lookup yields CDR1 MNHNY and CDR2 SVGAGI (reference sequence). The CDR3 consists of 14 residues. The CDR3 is CASSSGLVYNEQFF. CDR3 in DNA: TGTGCCAGCAGTTCGGGACTAGTCTACAATGAGCAGTTCTTC.

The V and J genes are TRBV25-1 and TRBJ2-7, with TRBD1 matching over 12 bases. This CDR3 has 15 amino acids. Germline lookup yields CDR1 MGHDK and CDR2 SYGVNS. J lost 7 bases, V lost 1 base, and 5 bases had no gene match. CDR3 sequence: CASSEFGTGGCEQYF. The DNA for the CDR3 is TGTGCCAGCAGTGAATTCGGGACAGGGGGCTGTGAGCAGTACTTC.

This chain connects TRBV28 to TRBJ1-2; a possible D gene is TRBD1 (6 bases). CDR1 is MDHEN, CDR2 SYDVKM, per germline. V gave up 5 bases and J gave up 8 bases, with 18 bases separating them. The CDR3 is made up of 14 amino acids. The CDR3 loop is CASSLEGTLKGYTF. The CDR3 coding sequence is TGTGCCAGCAGTCTTGAGGGGACATTAAAGGGCTACACCTTC.

CDR3 DNA: TGTGCCAGCAGCTTCACCGGGACAGGGCTCACAGATACGCAGTATTTT. This codes for CASSFTGTGLTDTQYF. This chain connects TRBV9 to TRBJ2-3; 9 bases agree with TRBD1. The CDR3 spans 16 residues. Germline values: CDR1 SGDLS, CDR2 YYNGEE. The V segment lost 4 bases and the J segment 2 bases; nucleotides outside the gene matches: 8. Supplemented by reference TRBV9 and TRBJ2-3, the full variable domain reads DSGVTQTPKHLITATGQRVTLRCSPRSGDLSVYWYQQSLDQGLQFLIQYYNGEERAKGNILERFSAQQFPDLHSELNLSSLELGDSALYFCASSFTGTGLTDTQYFGPGTRLTVL.

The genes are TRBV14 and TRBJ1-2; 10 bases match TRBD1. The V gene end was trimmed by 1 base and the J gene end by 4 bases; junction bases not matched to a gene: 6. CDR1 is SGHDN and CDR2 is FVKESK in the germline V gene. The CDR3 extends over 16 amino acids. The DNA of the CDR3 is TGTGCCAGCAGCCAAGCCGGGACAGGGGTAGCCTATGGCTACACCTTC. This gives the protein CASSQAGTGVAYGYTF.

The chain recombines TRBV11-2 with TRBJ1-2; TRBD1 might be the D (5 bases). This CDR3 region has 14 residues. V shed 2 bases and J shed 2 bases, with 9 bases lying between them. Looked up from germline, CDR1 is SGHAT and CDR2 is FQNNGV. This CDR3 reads CASSLSAGNYGYTF. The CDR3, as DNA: TGTGCCAGCAGCTTATCGGCAGGGAACTATGGCTACACCTTC.

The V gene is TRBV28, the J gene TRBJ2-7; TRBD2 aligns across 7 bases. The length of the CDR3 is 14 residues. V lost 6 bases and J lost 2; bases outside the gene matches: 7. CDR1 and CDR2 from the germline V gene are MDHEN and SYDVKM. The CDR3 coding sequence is TGTGCCAGCAGGGGAGGGACTACTACCTACGAGCAGTACTTC. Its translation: CASRGGTTTYEQYF.

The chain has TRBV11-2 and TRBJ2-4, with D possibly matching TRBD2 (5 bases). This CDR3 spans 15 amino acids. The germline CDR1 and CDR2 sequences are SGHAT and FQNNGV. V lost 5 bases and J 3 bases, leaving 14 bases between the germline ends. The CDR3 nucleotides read TGTGCCAGCAGCCCTGTCGGGGAAGGCAAAAACATTCAGTACTTC. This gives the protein CASSPVGEGKNIQYF.

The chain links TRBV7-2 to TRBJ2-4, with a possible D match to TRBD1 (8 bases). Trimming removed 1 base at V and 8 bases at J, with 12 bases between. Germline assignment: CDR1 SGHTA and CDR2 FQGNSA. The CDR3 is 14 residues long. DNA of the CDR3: TGTGCCAGCAGCTTAGGACAGGGGAGGGACATTCAGTACTTC. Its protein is CASSLGQGRDIQYF.

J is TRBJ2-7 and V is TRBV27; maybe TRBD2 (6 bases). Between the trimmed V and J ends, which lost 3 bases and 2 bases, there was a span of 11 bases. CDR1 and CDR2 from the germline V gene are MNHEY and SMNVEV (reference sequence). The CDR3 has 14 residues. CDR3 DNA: TGTGCCAGCAGTTTCGGAGGAGGGGCCTACGAGCAGTACTTC. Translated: CASSFGGGAYEQYF.

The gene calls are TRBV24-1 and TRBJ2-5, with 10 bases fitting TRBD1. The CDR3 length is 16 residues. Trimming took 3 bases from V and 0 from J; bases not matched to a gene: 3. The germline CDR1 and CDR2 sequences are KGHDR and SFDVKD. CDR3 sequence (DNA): TGTGCCACCAGTGATGGGGACAGGGGCTACCAAGAGACCCAGTACTTC. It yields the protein CATSDGDRGYQETQYF.

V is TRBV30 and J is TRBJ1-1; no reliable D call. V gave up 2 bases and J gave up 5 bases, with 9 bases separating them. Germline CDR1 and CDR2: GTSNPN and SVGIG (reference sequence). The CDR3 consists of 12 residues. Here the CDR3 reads CAWSWSGTEAFF. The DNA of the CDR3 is TGTGCCTGGAGTTGGAGTGGGACTGAAGCTTTCTTT. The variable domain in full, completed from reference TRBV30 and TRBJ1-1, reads SQTIHQWPATLVQPVGSPLSLECTVEGTSNPNLYWYRQAAGRGLQLLFYSVGIGQISSEVPQNLSASRPQDRQFILSSKKLLLSDSGFYLCAWSWSGTEAFFGQGTRLTVV.

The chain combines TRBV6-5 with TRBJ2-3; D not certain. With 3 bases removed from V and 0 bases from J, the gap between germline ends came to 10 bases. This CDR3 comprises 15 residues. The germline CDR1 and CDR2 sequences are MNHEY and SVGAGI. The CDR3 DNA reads TGTGCCAGCAGTTATAGGCCGACTAGCACAGATACGCAGTATTTT. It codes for CASSYRPTSTDTQYF.

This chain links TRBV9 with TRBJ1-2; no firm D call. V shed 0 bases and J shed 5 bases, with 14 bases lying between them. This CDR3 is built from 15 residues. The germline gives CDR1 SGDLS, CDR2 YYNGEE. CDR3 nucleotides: TGTGCCAGCAGCGTAGCGGCCGGCCCCGGGTATGGCTACACCTTC. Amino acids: CASSVAAGPGYGYTF.

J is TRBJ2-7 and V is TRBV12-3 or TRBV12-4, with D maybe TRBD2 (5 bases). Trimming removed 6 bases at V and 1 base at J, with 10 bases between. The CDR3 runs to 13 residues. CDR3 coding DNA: TGTGCCAGCAGCAAGGACTTTTCCTACGAGCAGTACTTC. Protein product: CASSKDFSYEQYF.

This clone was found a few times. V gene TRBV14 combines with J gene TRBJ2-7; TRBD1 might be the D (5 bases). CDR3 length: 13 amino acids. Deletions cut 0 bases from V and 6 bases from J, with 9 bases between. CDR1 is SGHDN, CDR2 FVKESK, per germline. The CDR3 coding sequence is TGTGCCAGCAGCCAAGAAGGGGCAACCGAGCAGTACTTC. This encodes CASSQEGATEQYF. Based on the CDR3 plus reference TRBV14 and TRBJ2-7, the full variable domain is EAGVTQFPSHSVIEKGQTVTLRCDPISGHDNLYWYRRVMGKEIKFLLHFVKESKQDESGMPNNRFLAERTGGTYSTLKVQPAELEDSGVYFCASSQEGATEQYFGPGTRLTVT.

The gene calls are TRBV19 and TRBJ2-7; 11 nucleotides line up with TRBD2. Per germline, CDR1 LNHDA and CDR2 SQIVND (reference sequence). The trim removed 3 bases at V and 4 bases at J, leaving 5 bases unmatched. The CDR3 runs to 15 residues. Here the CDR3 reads CASSIGLAGGYEQYF. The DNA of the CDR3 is TGTGCCAGTAGTATCGGGCTAGCGGGAGGATACGAGCAGTACTTC.

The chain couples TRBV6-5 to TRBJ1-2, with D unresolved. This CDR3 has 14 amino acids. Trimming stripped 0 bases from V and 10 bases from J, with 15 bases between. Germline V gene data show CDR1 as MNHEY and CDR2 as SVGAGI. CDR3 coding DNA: TGTGCCAGCAGTTACTCGAGAACAGTCATTGACTACACCTTC. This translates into CASSYSRTVIDYTF.

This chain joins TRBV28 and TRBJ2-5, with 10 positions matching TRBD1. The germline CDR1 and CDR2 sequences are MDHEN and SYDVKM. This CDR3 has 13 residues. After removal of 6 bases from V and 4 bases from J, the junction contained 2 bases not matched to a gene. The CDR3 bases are TGTGCCAGCAGCAGGACAGGGGGAGAGACCCAGTACTTC. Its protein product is CASSRTGGETQYF.

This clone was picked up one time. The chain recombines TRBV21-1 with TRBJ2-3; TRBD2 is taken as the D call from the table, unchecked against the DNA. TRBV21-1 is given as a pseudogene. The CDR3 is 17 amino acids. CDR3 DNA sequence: TGTGCCAGCAGCAAATGGCTTGGGGAGAATCTCACAGATACGCAGTATTTT. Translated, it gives CASSKWLGENLTDTQYF.

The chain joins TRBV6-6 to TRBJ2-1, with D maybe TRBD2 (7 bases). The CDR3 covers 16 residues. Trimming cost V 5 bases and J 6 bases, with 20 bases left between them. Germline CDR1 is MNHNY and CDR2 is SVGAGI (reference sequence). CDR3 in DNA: TGTGCCAGCAGTGCGGTAGGGGGGGCGATTCTCAATGAGCAGTTCTTC. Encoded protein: CASSAVGGAILNEQFF.

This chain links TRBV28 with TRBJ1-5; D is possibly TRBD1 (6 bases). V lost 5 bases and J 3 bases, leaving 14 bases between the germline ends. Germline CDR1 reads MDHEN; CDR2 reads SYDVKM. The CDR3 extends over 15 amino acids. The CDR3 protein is CASSGSGTTNQPQHF. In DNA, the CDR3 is TGTGCCAGCAGTGGATCCGGGACAACCAATCAGCCCCAGCATTTT.

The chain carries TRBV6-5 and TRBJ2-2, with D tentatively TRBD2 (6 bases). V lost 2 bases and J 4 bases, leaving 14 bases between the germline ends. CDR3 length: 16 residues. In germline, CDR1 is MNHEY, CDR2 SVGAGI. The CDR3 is CASSYQGLEITGELFF. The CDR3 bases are TGTGCCAGCAGTTACCAGGGACTGGAAATCACCGGGGAGCTGTTTTTT.

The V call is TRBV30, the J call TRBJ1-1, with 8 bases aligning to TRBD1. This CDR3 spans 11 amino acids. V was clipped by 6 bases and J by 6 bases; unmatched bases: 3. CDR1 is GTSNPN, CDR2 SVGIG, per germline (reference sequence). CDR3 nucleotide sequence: TGTGCCTGTCAGGGGGCAGCTGAAGCTTTCTTT. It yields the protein CACQGAAEAFF.

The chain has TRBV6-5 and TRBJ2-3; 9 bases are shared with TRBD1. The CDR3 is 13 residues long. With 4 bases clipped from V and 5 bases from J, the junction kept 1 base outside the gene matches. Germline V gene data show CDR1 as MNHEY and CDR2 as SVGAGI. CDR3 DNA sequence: TGTGCCAGCAGTTGGACAGGGGAAGATACGCAGTATTTT. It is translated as CASSWTGEDTQYF.

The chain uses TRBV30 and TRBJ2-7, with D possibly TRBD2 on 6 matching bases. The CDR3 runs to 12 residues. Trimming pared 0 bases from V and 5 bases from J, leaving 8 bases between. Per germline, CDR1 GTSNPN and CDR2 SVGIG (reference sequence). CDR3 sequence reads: CAWSVLADEQYF. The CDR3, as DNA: TGTGCCTGGAGTGTACTAGCTGACGAGCAGTACTTC.